This entry features one TCR beta chain sequence. Its antigen is not yet known. Base qualities were left out, and no much larger clone turns up one base away. This record belongs to a study of tumor T cells in aggressive B-cell lymphoma (dated by TCRdb to between 2016 and 2019). The germline V gene provides CDR1 MNHEY and CDR2 SVGAGI. V loses 0 bases, J loses 4 bases, and the germline ends lie 7 bases apart. Its CDR3 holds 14 amino acids, cysteine through phenylalanine. Left in the record is the CDR3 DNA by itself, 42 bases read in frame from the first base. Receptor amplification or capture employed the immunoSEQ multiplex PCR assay. Here the immuneACCESS table is served through TCRdb, limited to in-frame sequences with V and J called. Missing clones are a known gap in these copies; in checked studies unresolved V genes cover under half, and the rest lacks a known reason. For this sample there are some 9,500 clones; roughly 85% appear just once. The ten largest clones take up roughly 4.7% of the sample.

The chain couples TRBV6-5 to TRBJ1-5; the D segment cannot be called with confidence. The sequence was collected from an adult with diffuse large B cell lymphoma. Sample: tumor tissue. DNA sequence: TGTGCCAGCAGTTACTCGAGGGAGAATCAGCCCCAGCATTTT. This sequence encodes CASSYSRENQPQHF.